One and the same sample provided the 18 T cell receptor beta chains below, sequenced in a study of Ad26.COV2.S vaccination and SARS-CoV-2 variants. Sequenced by immunoSEQ multiplex PCR; TCRdb stores in-frame clones only, minus some. In the table there are around 300,000 clones, 75% to 90% of which are singletons. The treatment: some 20 received Ad26.COV2.S at low or high dose, single or two shots; roughly five received placebo; per-sample allocation not given. All samples were drawn on day 63, counting from the first vaccine or placebo injection. This material consisted of peripheral blood, taken in a trial of Ad26.COV2.S vaccine versus placebo. These receptors were obtained from a person between 18 and 60 years old who received the Ad26.COV2.S COVID-19 vaccine or a placebo.

V usage is TRBV5-1 and J usage is TRBJ2-2, with 7 bases fitting TRBD2. The CDR3 covers 15 residues. Germline CDR1 is SGHRS and CDR2 is YFSETQ. V was pared by 2 bases and J by 5 bases, with 6 bases of the junction left unmatched. The CDR3 loop is CASSFRDGGTGELFF. The CDR3 nucleotides are TGCGCCAGCAGCTTCCGGGACGGGGGGACCGGGGAGCTGTTTTTT.

The gene calls are TRBV7-9 and TRBJ2-1, with 13 bases that match TRBD2. V was pared by 5 bases and J by 5 bases, with 6 bases of the junction left unmatched. The CDR3 length is 16 residues. The germline V gene encodes CDR1 SEHNR and CDR2 FQNEAQ (reference sequence). The CDR3: CASSPLTSGGNNEQFF. CDR3 nucleotide sequence: TGTGCCAGCAGCCCGTTGACTAGCGGGGGGAACAATGAGCAGTTCTTC.

This clone was recorded a few times. The CDR3 spells CASSLETGGSGTGELFF. The CDR3 nucleotides are TGTGCCAGCAGCTTAGAAACAGGGGGCTCGGGCACCGGGGAGCTGTTTTTT. The V and J genes are TRBV11-3 and TRBJ2-2, with 9 bases lining up with TRBD1. V lost 0 bases, J lost 4 bases, and 6 bases stayed unmatched. The germline V gene encodes CDR1 SGHNT and CDR2 YENEEA. The CDR3 runs to 17 residues. The full variable domain, with the rest looked up from reference TRBV11-3 and TRBJ2-2, is EAGVVQSPRYKIIEKKQPVAFWCNPISGHNTLYWYLQNLGQGPELLIRYENEEAVDDSQLPKDRFSAERLKGVDSTLKIQPAELGDSAVYLCASSLETGGSGTGELFFGEGSRLTVL.

The chain is built from TRBV28 and TRBJ2-3; a possible D gene is TRBD1 (6 bases). Trimming stripped 5 bases from V and 8 bases from J, with 11 bases between. The CDR3 extends over 12 amino acids. Germline V gene data show CDR1 as MDHEN and CDR2 as SYDVKM. The CDR3 DNA reads TGTGCCAGCAGTACAGGGTCGGGTACGCAGTATTTT. Amino acids: CASSTGSGTQYF.

V usage is TRBV4-1 and J usage is TRBJ1-4; D unresolved. The V and J ends lost 4 bases and 7 bases respectively, with 13 bases between them. This CDR3 is built from 14 residues. CDR1 is MGHRA, CDR2 YSYEKL, per germline. CDR3 amino acids: CASSPSGVVEKLFF. In DNA, the CDR3 is TGCGCCAGCAGCCCTTCCGGGGTTGTTGAAAAACTGTTTTTT.

The chain carries TRBV9 and TRBJ2-1; 11 bases are shared with TRBD1. The CDR3 sequence is 15 residues long. Germline CDR1 reads SGDLS; CDR2 reads YYNGEE. V dropped 5 bases and J dropped 0; count of bases not matched to a gene: 1. The CDR3 nucleotides read TGTGCCAGCAGGGGGACAGGGGGCTCCTACAATGAGCAGTTCTTC. Translated, it gives CASRGTGGSYNEQFF.

This clone has only one observation. V is TRBV5-1 and J is TRBJ2-5; maybe TRBD1 (6 bases). Germline V gives CDR1 SGHRS, CDR2 YFSETQ. The CDR3 contains 15 residues. V lost 6 bases, J lost 5 bases, and 20 bases lay in between. The CDR3 DNA reads as TGCGCCAGCACTCAGTTACCAGGGGTATCTGAGACCCAGTACTTC. Translation: CASTQLPGVSETQYF.

This chain joins TRBV4-2 and TRBJ2-1; maybe TRBD2 (6 bases). The V end was cut by 0 bases, the J end by 7 bases, with 7 bases between. The CDR3 runs to 13 residues. In germline, CDR1 is LGHNA, CDR2 YNFKEQ. The CDR3 here is CASSQDAGNEQFF. CDR3 DNA: TGTGCCAGCAGCCAAGATGCGGGGAATGAGCAGTTCTTC.

V gene TRBV5-6 combines with J gene TRBJ2-2; D ambiguous. Looked up from germline, CDR1 is SGHDT and CDR2 is YYEEEE. V was cut by 0 bases and J by 8 bases, with 17 bases left in between. The CDR3 covers 16 residues. This CDR3 is CASSLDDMGFEGELFF. CDR3 coding DNA: TGTGCCAGCAGCTTGGACGACATGGGCTTTGAGGGGGAGCTGTTTTTT.

The gene calls are TRBV28 and TRBJ1-1, with TRBD1 as a possible D gene (5 bases). V was trimmed by 3 bases and J by 4 bases, leaving 12 bases between them. This CDR3 has 14 residues. Germline CDR1 MDHEN, CDR2 SYDVKM. The CDR3 here is CASSFIVGGTEAFF. DNA of the CDR3: TGTGCCAGCAGTTTTATAGTTGGGGGCACTGAAGCTTTCTTT.

The chain couples TRBV6-5 to TRBJ2-1; 8 bases match TRBD2. J was trimmed by 2 bases and V by 5 bases; bases with no gene match: 5. The CDR3 totals 15 residues. Per germline, CDR1 MNHEY and CDR2 SVGAGI. CDR3 sequence: CASSILAEAYNEQFF. For the CDR3, the DNA is TGTGCCAGCAGTATACTAGCGGAGGCCTACAATGAGCAGTTCTTC.

The chain combines TRBV7-6 with TRBJ2-3; D not certain. The CDR3 is 16 residues long. Germline CDR1 is SGHVS and CDR2 is FNYEAQ. Trimming shortened V by 1 base and J by 2 bases, and 13 bases separated the two germline ends. The CDR3, as DNA: TGTGCCAGCAGCTTAGACGGTGCAGGTAACACAGATACGCAGTATTTT. Translated, it gives CASSLDGAGNTDTQYF.

The rearrangement uses TRBV11-2 and TRBJ1-2, with unresolved D. The germline gives CDR1 SGHAT, CDR2 FQNNGV. This CDR3 is built from 13 residues. The V gene lost 3 bases and the J gene lost 7 bases, with 12 bases spanning the gap. CDR3 sequence reads: CASSFTESSGYTF. The CDR3 DNA reads as TGTGCCAGCAGCTTCACAGAATCTAGTGGCTACACCTTC.

J is TRBJ2-3 and V is TRBV7-8; D is unresolved. Germline CDR1 and CDR2: SGHVS and FQNEAQ. V gave up 5 bases and J gave up 2 bases, with 8 bases separating them. This CDR3 comprises 13 residues. This CDR3 is CASSRDTTDTQYF. The CDR3 coding sequence is TGTGCCAGCAGCAGAGACACCACAGATACGCAGTATTTT.

This clone was counted a few times. J is TRBJ1-2 and V is TRBV4-1; 8 nucleotides align to TRBD1. Germline values: CDR1 MGHRA, CDR2 YSYEKL. This CDR3 region has 14 residues. Trimming at V came to 1 base and at J to 5 bases, leaving 3 bases not matched to a gene. The CDR3 loop reads CASSQGTGTYGYTF. Here the CDR3 DNA reads TGCGCCAGCAGCCAAGGGACAGGGACGTATGGCTACACCTTC.

Only one count was recorded for this clone. The chain links TRBV7-3 to TRBJ2-2; 7 bases align to TRBD1. J lost 5 bases, V lost 5 bases, and 11 bases had no gene match. Per germline, CDR1 SGHTA and CDR2 FQGTGA. This CDR3 spans 16 amino acids. The CDR3 DNA reads TGTGCCAGCAGCCCGGCTGAGGGGGCGCGAACCGGGGAGCTGTTTTTT. Amino acids: CASSPAEGARTGELFF.

The chain links TRBV5-5 to TRBJ2-1; D is unclear. The V gene's germline CDR1 is SGHKS and CDR2 YYEKEE (reference sequence). Trimming took off 6 bases at V and 0 bases at J, with 13 bases between the two ends. CDR3 size: 15 residues. The CDR3 DNA is TGTGCCAGCACCGAGGACGGAGTCTCCTACAATGAGCAGTTCTTC. This gives the protein CASTEDGVSYNEQFF.

Here the CDR3 DNA reads TGTGCCAGCAGGGGTGGGACTTCCCGCCGGGAGCAGTACTTC. As protein: CASRGGTSRREQYF. The V gene is TRBV28, the J gene TRBJ2-7, with TRBD2 as a possible D gene (6 bases). CDR3 size: 14 residues. Germline lookup yields CDR1 MDHEN and CDR2 SYDVKM. Trimming pared 6 bases from V and 7 bases from J, leaving 19 bases between.